These 19 T cell receptor beta chains were sequenced from one sample in a study of cytomegalovirus exposure and HLA in healthy donors. Use of 60 Vbeta and 13 Jbeta primers characterized the PCR. Data came from immunoSEQ multiplex PCR; TCRdb stores just in-frame clones and leaves some out. The sample records under 200,000 clones, 79% being singletons. The material sequenced was PBMCs. The receptor source for this set is a man in his forties or fifties in good health and CMV-seronegative.

The V call is TRBV19, the J call TRBJ2-1; D is ambiguous. The CDR3 has 15 residues. Germline-derived CDR1 and CDR2 are LNHDA and SQIVND (reference sequence). V was trimmed by 4 bases and J by 4 bases, leaving 14 bases between them. The CDR3 region has the DNA TGTGCCAGTAGTAGGGCTGGCGATTTATACAATGAGCAGTTCTTC. Translating gives CASSRAGDLYNEQFF.

The CDR3 bases are TGTGCCAGCAGTTTGTATACAGCGAACACTGAAGCTTTCTTT. Translation gives CASSLYTANTEAFF. The chain has TRBV27 and TRBJ1-1; D unresolved. This CDR3 has 14 residues. The V gene lost 3 bases and the J gene lost 1 base, with 9 bases spanning the gap. CDR1 is MNHEY, CDR2 SMNVEV, per germline (reference sequence).

Comments on this clone: An end of the junction does not agree with germline; a read error may underlie this. The CDR3 here is CSSSLAEAPRRSVGGYTF. The CDR3, as DNA: TGTTCCAGCAGCTTAGCGGAAGCCCCGCGGCGATCCGTTGGTGGCTACACCTTC. This chain links TRBV7-9 with TRBJ1-2; D call uncertain. The CDR3 sequence is 18 residues long. CDR1 and CDR2 (germline): SEHNR, FQNEAQ (reference sequence).

The gene calls are TRBV6-4 and TRBJ2-5; D unclear. The CDR3 consists of 13 residues. Germline CDR1 reads MRHNA; CDR2 reads SNTAGT. The germline V and J ends were trimmed by 4 bases and 5 bases, with 11 bases remaining between them. DNA for the CDR3: TGTGCCAGCAGTGCGAGTGAGTGGGAGACCCAGTACTTC. Its translation is CASSASEWETQYF.

The chain links TRBV28 to TRBJ2-1, with D possibly being TRBD2 (7 bases). The CDR3 totals 16 residues. V was pared by 5 bases and J by 7 bases, with 21 bases between. CDR1 and CDR2 (germline): MDHEN, SYDVKM. The CDR3 sequence is CASSHAGEGYKNEQFF. CDR3 nucleotide sequence: TGTGCCAGCAGTCATGCAGGGGAGGGGTACAAGAATGAGCAGTTCTTC.

The chain uses TRBV10-2 and TRBJ2-3, with 9 bases fitting TRBD2. The V and J ends lost 6 bases and 4 bases, in that order; junction bases with no gene match: 5. Germline CDR1 reads WSHSY; CDR2 reads SAAADI. The CDR3 totals 14 residues. The CDR3 coding sequence is TGCGCCAGCAGGGCGGGAGGGGGCGCAGATACGCAGTATTTT. Translating gives CASRAGGGADTQYF.

This clone was found once. The rearrangement joins TRBV6-1 to TRBJ1-3; 9 bases agree with TRBD1. CDR1 MNHNS and CDR2 SASEGT come from the germline V gene. This CDR3 is built from 18 residues. V was pared by 4 bases and J by 4 bases, with 14 bases of the junction left unmatched. The CDR3 DNA reads as TGTGCCAGCAGTGTTTCGGGACAGGGACTAACCTACGGAAACACCATATATTTT. Residues: CASSVSGQGLTYGNTIYF.

The chain couples TRBV27 to TRBJ2-5; 7 bases are shared with TRBD2. The germline V gene encodes CDR1 MNHEY and CDR2 SMNVEV (reference sequence). The CDR3 is made up of 17 amino acids. V gave up 2 bases and J gave up 4 bases; unmatched junction bases: 13. CDR3 bases: TGTGCCAGCAGTTTAAAGGCGGCTAGCGGCAAAAGAGAGACCCAGTACTTC. Its protein product is CASSLKAASGKRETQYF.

The chain recombines TRBV11-2 with TRBJ2-4, with TRBD2 matching over 9 bases. This CDR3 is 15 amino acids long. Germline CDR1 and CDR2: SGHAT and FQNNGV. V shed 1 base, J shed 7 bases, and the junction held 5 bases outside the gene matches. CDR3 loop: CASSLAGAGGNIQYF. CDR3 bases: TGTGCCAGCAGCTTAGCGGGGGCGGGGGGGAACATTCAGTACTTC.

The chain joins TRBV6-5 to TRBJ1-1; perhaps TRBD1 as D (5 bases). V was trimmed by 2 bases and J by 4 bases, leaving 14 bases between them. Germline CDR1 MNHEY, CDR2 SVGAGI. The CDR3 extends over 15 amino acids. The CDR3 DNA sequence: TGTGCCAGCAGTTACGGCCCGCAGGGCGGCACTGAAGCTTTCTTT. It translates to CASSYGPQGGTEAFF.

The rearrangement links TRBV2 to TRBJ2-1, with 9 bases aligning to TRBD2. Germline V gene data show CDR1 as SNHLY and CDR2 as FYNNEI. The trim removed 6 bases at V and 2 bases at J, leaving 14 bases unmatched. The CDR3 consists of 18 residues. DNA of the CDR3: TGTGCCAGCAGGGCAAAGAGACTAGCGGTAGTGACCTACAATGAGCAGTTCTTC. This gives the protein CASRAKRLAVVTYNEQFF.

The rearrangement links TRBV30 to TRBJ2-3; D is possibly TRBD1 (6 bases). The germline gives CDR1 GTSNPN, CDR2 SVGIG (reference sequence). V was pared by 0 bases and J by 4 bases, with 8 bases between. The CDR3 spans 13 residues. The CDR3 here is CAWSVAGADTQYF. The DNA of the CDR3 is TGTGCCTGGAGTGTGGCAGGGGCAGATACGCAGTATTTT.

The chain couples TRBV11-2 to TRBJ2-7; 9 bases are a match to TRBD1. Trimming cost V 5 bases and J 5 bases; bases outside gene matches: 4. The germline V gene encodes CDR1 SGHAT and CDR2 FQNNGV. This CDR3 has 13 residues. In DNA form, the CDR3 reads TGTGCCAGCAGCCCCGGGACAGGGAACGAGCAGTACTTC. This sequence encodes CASSPGTGNEQYF.

The chain carries TRBV28 and TRBJ2-7; D possibly corresponds to TRBD2 (5 bases). This CDR3 is built from 14 residues. V lost 5 bases and J lost 12, with 23 bases in between. CDR1 is MDHEN and CDR2 is SYDVKM in the germline V gene. The CDR3 region is CASSPPSEVAVMYF. The CDR3 DNA is TGTGCCAGCAGTCCACCCTCGGAGGTAGCCGTGATGTACTTC. The variable domain in full, with the rest retrieved from reference TRBV28 and TRBJ2-7, is DVKVTQSSRYLVKRTGEKVFLECVQDMDHENMFWYRQDPGLGLRLIYFSYDVKMKEKGDIPEGYSVSREKKERFSLILESASTNQTSMYLCASSPPSEVAVMYFGPGTRLTVT.

The rearrangement uses TRBV28 and TRBJ1-5, with 8 bases identical to TRBD1. The CDR3 is made up of 13 amino acids. Losses at the gene ends were 6 bases for V and 5 bases for J; bases not matched to a gene: 3. Germline V lookup: CDR1 MDHEN, CDR2 SYDVKM. CDR3 residues: CASRQGGDQPQHF. The CDR3 nucleotides read TGTGCCAGCAGACAGGGGGGCGATCAGCCCCAGCATTTT.

The chain has TRBV27 and TRBJ2-7, with D possibly being TRBD1 (5 bases). Germline V gene lookup returns CDR1 MNHEY and CDR2 SMNVEV (reference sequence). There are 13 residues in the CDR3. V was cut by 2 bases and J by 5 bases, with 10 bases left in between. CDR3 sequence (DNA): TGTGCCAGCAGTTTACAGGGTAGTAACGAGCAGTACTTC. It specifies CASSLQGSNEQYF.

The chain couples TRBV19 to TRBJ1-5; tentatively, D is TRBD1 (5 bases). This CDR3 is 11 amino acids long. CDR1 and CDR2 (germline): LNHDA, SQIVND (reference sequence). V was trimmed by 6 bases and J by 6 bases, leaving 6 bases between them. The CDR3, as DNA: TGTGCCAGTAGCGACAGTCAGCCCCAGCATTTT. This translates into CASSDSQPQHF.

V gene TRBV13 combines with J gene TRBJ2-7; 10 bases map to TRBD2. This CDR3 is built from 16 residues. The ends lost 5 bases at V and 6 bases at J; junction bases unmatched: 13. In germline, CDR1 is PRHDT, CDR2 FYEKMQ (reference sequence). This chain's CDR3 is CASSPPGVAGGLEQYF. The CDR3, as DNA: TGTGCCAGCAGCCCGCCTGGGGTAGCGGGAGGCCTCGAGCAGTACTTC. Full variable domain (remainder filled in from reference TRBV13 and TRBJ2-7): AAGVIQSPRHLIKEKRETATLKCYPIPRHDTVYWYQQGPGQDPQFLISFYEKMQSDKGSIPDRFSAQQFSDYHSELNMSSLELGDSALYFCASSPPGVAGGLEQYFGPGTRLTVT.

Details on this clone: The junction departs from germline at one end; a sequencing error may be responsible. The chain joins TRBV5-1 to TRBJ2-1; 7 bases fit TRBD2. The germline CDR1 and CDR2 sequences are SGHRS and YFSETQ. This CDR3 has 16 amino acids. The CDR3 region is CASSLGAGDSSNEQFF. In DNA form, the CDR3 reads TGCGCCAGCAGCTTGGGGGCGGGGGATTCCTCCAATGAGCAGTTCTTC.